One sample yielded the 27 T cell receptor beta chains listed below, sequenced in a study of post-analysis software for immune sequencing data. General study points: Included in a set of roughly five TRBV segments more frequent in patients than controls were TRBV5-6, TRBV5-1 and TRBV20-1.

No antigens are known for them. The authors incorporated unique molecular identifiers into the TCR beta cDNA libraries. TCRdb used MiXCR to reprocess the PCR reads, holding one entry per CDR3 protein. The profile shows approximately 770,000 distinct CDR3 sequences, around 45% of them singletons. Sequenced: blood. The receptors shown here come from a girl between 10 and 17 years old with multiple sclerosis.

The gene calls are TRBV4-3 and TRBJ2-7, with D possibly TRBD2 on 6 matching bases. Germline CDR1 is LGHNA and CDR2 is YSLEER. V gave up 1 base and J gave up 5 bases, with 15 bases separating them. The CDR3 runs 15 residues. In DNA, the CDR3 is TGCGCCAGCAGCCAAGTTCGGGAGAAGGTTAACGAGCAGTACTTC. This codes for CASSQVREKVNEQYF.

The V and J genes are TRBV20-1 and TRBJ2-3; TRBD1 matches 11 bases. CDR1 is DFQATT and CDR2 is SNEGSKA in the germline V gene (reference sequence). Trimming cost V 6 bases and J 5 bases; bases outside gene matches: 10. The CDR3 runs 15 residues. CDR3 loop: CSAGQDGTGGDTQYF. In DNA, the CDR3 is TGCAGTGCCGGACAAGACGGGACAGGGGGAGATACGCAGTATTTT.

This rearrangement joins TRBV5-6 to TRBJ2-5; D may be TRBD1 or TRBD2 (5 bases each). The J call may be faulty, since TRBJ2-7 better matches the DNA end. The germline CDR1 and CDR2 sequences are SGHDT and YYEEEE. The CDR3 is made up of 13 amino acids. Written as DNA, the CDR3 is TGTGCCAGCAGCTTGGGGGGGATGGACGAGCAGTACTTC. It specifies CASSLGGMDEQYF.

CDR3 bases: TGTGCCAGCAGTGAGAGCAGGGGGCTGTACGAGCAGTACTTC. Protein product: CASSESRGLYEQYF. V usage is TRBV6-1 and J usage is TRBJ2-7; 8 bases agree with TRBD1. CDR3 length: 14 residues. V lost 3 bases and J lost 4; bases outside the gene matches: 5. Germline V gives CDR1 MNHNS, CDR2 SASEGT.

CDR3 residues: CASSPGQGVLTEAFF. In DNA form, the CDR3 reads TGTGCCAGCAGCCCGGGACAGGGGGTTCTCACTGAAGCTTTCTTT. The chain uses TRBV12-3 or TRBV12-4 and TRBJ1-1, with 11 bases aligning to TRBD1. The CDR3 has 15 residues. With 6 bases clipped from V and 4 bases from J, the junction kept 7 bases outside the gene matches.

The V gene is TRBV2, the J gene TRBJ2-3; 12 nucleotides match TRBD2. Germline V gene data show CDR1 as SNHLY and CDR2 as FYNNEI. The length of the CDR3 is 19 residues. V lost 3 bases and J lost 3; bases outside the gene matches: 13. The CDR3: CASSDPLAGGPSPTDTQYF. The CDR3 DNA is TGTGCCAGCAGTGACCCCCTAGCGGGAGGGCCATCGCCTACAGATACGCAGTATTTT.

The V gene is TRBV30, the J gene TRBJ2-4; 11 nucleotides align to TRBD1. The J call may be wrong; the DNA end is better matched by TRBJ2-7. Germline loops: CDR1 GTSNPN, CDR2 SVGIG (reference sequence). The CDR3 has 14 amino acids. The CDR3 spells CAWSVGTGGYEQYF. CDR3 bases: TGTGCCTGGAGTGTGGGGACAGGGGGCTACGAGCAGTACTTC.

The CDR3 DNA follows: TGCAGTGCTAGAGCAGGAGACTATGGCTACACCTTC. It encodes CSARAGDYGYTF. This rearrangement joins TRBV20-1 to TRBJ1-2; D uncertain. Trimming removed 1 base from V and 3 bases from J, with 6 bases in between. Germline CDR1 is DFQATT and CDR2 is SNEGSKA (reference sequence). The CDR3 loop spans 12 amino acids.

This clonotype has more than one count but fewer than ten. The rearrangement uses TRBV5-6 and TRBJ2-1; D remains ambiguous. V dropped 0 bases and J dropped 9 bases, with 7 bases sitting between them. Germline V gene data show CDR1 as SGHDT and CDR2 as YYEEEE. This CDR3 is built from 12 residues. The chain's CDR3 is CASSLALREQFF. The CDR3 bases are TGTGCCAGCAGCTTGGCCTTGCGTGAGCAGTTCTTC.

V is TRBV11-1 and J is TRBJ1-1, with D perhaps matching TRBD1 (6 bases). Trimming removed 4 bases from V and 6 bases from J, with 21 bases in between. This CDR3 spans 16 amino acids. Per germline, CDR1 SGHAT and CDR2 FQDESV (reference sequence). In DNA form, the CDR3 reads TGTGCCAGCAGCTCATACGGGACATCCCTAAGGGCTGAAGCTTTCTTT. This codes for CASSSYGTSLRAEAFF.

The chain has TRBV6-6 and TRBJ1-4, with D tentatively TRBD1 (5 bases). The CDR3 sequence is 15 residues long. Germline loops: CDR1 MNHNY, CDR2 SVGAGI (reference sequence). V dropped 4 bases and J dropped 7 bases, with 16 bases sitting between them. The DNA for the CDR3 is TGTGCCAGCAGTTTCGTCTCAGGTGGGGCTGAAAAACTGTTTTTT. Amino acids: CASSFVSGGAEKLFF.

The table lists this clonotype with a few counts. Here the CDR3 reads CASSRQGRGYGYTF. The CDR3 region has the DNA TGTGCCAGCAGCCGGCAGGGAAGAGGCTATGGCTACACCTTC. The chain joins TRBV11-2 to TRBJ1-2; D might be TRBD1 (5 bases). V gave up 5 bases and J gave up 4 bases, with 14 bases separating them. CDR1 and CDR2 (germline): SGHAT, FQNNGV. This CDR3 comprises 14 residues.

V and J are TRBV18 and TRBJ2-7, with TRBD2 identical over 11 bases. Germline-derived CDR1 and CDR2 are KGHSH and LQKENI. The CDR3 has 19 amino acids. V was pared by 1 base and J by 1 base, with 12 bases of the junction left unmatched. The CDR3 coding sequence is TGTGCCAGCTCACCACGTCGGGCTAGCGGGAGGAATAGGTCCTACGAGCAGTACTTC. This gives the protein CASSPRRASGRNRSYEQYF.

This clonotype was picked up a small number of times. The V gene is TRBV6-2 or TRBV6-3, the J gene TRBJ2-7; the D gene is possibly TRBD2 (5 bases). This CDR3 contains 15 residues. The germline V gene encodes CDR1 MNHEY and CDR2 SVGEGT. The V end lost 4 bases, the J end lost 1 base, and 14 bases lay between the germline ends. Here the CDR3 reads CASSSLGGRSYEQYF. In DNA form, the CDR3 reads TGTGCCAGCAGTTCCCTAGGCGGGCGGTCCTACGAGCAGTACTTC.

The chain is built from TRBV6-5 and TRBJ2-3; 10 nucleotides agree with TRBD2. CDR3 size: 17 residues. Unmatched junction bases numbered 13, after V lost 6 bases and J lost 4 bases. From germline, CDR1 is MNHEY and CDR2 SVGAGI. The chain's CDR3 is CASSEETAGGPADTQYF. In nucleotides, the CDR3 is TGTGCCAGCAGCGAGGAGACAGCGGGAGGGCCCGCAGATACGCAGTATTTT.

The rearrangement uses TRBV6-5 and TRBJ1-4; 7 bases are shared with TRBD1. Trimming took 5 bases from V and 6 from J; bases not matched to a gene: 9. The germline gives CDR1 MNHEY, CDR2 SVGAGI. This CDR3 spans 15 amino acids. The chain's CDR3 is CASSPLDRSDEKLFF. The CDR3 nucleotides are TGTGCCAGCAGTCCCCTGGACAGGTCTGATGAAAAACTGTTTTTT.

The CDR3 DNA sequence: TGTGCCAGCAGTTTCCACAGCAGCTCTGGGGCCAACGTCCTGACTTTC. This codes for CASSFHSSSGANVLTF. The chain employs TRBV12-3 or TRBV12-4 and TRBJ2-6; D unclear. The CDR3 has 16 amino acids. The ends were cut back, 3 bases at V and 0 bases at J, with 9 bases in the middle.

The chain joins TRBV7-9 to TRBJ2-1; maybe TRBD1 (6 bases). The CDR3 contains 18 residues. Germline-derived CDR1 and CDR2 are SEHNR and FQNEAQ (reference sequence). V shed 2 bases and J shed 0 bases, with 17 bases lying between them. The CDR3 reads CASSLNGGEDSSYNEQFF. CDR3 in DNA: TGTGCCAGCAGCTTAAACGGAGGCGAGGACAGCTCCTACAATGAGCAGTTCTTC.

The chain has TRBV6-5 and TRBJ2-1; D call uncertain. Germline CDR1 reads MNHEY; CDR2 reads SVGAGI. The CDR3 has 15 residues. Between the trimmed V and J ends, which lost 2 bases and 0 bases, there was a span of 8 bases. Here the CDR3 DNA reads TGTGCCAGCAGTTACGCCGCTTACTCCTACAATGAGCAGTTCTTC. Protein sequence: CASSYAAYSYNEQFF.

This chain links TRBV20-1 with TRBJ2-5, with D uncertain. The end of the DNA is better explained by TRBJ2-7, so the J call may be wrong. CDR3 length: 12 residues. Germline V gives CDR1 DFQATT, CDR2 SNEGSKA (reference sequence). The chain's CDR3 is CSAYDRIDEQYF. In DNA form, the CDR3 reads TGCAGTGCCTACGACCGGATTGACGAGCAGTACTTC.

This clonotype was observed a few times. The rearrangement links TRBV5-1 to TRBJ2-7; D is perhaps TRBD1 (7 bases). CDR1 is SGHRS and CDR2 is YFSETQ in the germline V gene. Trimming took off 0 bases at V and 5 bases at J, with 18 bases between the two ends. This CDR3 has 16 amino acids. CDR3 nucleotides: TGCGCCAGCAGCTTGGACGGACGGACAGGAGGGGACGAGCAGTACTTC. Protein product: CASSLDGRTGGDEQYF.

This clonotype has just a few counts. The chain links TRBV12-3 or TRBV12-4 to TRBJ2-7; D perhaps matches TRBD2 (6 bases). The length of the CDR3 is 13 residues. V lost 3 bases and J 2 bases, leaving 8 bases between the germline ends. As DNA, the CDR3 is TGTGCCAGCAGTTTCGGGAGTGCCTACGAGCAGTACTTC. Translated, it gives CASSFGSAYEQYF.

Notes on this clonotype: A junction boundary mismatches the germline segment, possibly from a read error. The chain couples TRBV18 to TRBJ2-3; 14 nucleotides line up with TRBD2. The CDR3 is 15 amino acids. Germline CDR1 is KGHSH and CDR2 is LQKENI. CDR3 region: CASTGLAGAADTQYF. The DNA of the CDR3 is TGTGCCAGCACGGGACTAGCGGGAGCTGCAGATACGCAATATTTT. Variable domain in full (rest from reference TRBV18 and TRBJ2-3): NAGVMQNPRHLVRRRGQEARLRCSPMKGHSHVYWYRQLPEEGLKFMVYLQKENIIDESGMPKERFSAEFPKEGPSILRIQQVVRGDSAAYFCASTGLAGAADTQYFGPGTRLTVL.

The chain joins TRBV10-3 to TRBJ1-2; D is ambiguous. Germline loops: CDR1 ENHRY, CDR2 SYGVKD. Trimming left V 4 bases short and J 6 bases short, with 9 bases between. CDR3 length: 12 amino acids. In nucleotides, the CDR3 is TGTGCCATCAGTGGAAAAGTAGATGGCTACACCTTC. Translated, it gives CAISGKVDGYTF.

Here the CDR3 reads CSASGAGVAYEQYF. For the CDR3, the DNA is TGCAGTGCTAGCGGCGCGGGAGTGGCCTACGAGCAGTACTTC. V usage is TRBV20-1 and J usage is TRBJ2-7; 7 bases map to TRBD2. Germline loops: CDR1 DFQATT, CDR2 SNEGSKA (reference sequence). This CDR3 is 14 amino acids long. Trimming removed 3 bases from V and 2 bases from J; junction bases left unmatched: 7.

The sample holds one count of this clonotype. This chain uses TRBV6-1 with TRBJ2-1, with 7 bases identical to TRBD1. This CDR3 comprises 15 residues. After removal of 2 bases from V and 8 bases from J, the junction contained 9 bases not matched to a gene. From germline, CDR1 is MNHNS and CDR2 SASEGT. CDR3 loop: CASSEYGRGQDEQFF. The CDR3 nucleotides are TGTGCCAGCAGTGAATATGGAAGGGGGCAGGATGAGCAGTTCTTC.

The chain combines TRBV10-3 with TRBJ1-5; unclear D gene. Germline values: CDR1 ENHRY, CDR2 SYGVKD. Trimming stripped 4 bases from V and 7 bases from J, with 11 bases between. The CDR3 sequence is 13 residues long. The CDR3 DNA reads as TGTGCCATCAGTGGGGATGTGAGGCAGCCCCAGCATTTT. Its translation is CAISGDVRQPQHF.